This record covers a single TCR beta chain. The CDR3 contains 13 residues. Trimming took off 0 bases at V and 6 bases at J, with 12 bases between the two ends. Looked up from germline, CDR1 is DFQATT and CDR2 is SNEGSKA (reference sequence). The RNA, about 0.45 to 1 ug, was put through reverse transcription using random hexamers. An immunoSEQ multiplex PCR generated amplified TCR beta CDR3 products spanning 54 Vbeta and 13 Jbeta. One entry per CDR3 protein results from TCRdb running MiXCR on the immunoSEQ multiplex PCR reads. The sample lists some 100,000 distinct CDR3 sequences, 85% to 95% seen once, with over 0.1% in the top ten. These data belong to a study of CD8 T cells in Susac syndrome. TCR beta sequencing was performed on blood CD8+ and CD4+ T cells. Matching for age and sex applied to the controls, who were healthy donors. TEMRA cells were FACS-enriched, and CD8+ and CD4+ T cells were isolated negatively.

Sample: CD8+ T cells from PBMCs. This TCR derives from a human donor in good health. The chain joins TRBV20-1 to TRBJ2-7; tentative D call: TRBD2 (5 bases). The CDR3 region is CSARDPASLEQYF. Written as DNA, the CDR3 is TGCAGTGCTAGAGATCCGGCTAGCCTCGAGCAGTACTTC.